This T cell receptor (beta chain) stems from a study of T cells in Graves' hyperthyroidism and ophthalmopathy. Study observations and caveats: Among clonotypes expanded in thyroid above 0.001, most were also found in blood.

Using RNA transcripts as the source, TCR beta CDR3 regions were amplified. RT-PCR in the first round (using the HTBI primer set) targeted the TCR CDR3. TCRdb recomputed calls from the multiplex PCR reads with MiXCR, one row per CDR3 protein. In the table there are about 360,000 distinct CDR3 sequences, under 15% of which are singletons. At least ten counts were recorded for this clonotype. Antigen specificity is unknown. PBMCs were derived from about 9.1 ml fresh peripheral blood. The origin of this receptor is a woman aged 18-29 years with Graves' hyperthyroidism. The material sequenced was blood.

This CDR3 is CASSPEDNPLNEQYF. Written as DNA, the CDR3 is TGTGCCAGCAGCCCAGAAGATAACCCCCTCAACGAGCAGTACTTC. V and J are TRBV11-2 and TRBJ2-7; D call uncertain. V lost 5 bases to trimming and J lost 5 bases, with 19 bases between them. CDR1 SGHAT and CDR2 FQNNGV come from the germline V gene. The CDR3 contains 15 residues.